The 19 T cell receptor beta chains reported below all come from one sample, sequenced in a study of cytomegalovirus exposure and HLA in healthy donors. The PCR was carried out with 60 Vbeta primers and 13 Jbeta primers. Measured with immunoSEQ multiplex PCR; TCRdb has only the in-frame clones, and not every one. The data hold approximately 180,000 clones, with under 80% observed a single time. The source material was PBMCs. The receptors shown here come from a woman between 45 and 60 years old in good health and CMV-seropositive.

There are a few counts of this clone. This chain connects TRBV5-6 to TRBJ1-6; 9 bases match TRBD1. Per the germline V gene, CDR1 is SGHDT and CDR2 is YYEEEE. J was trimmed by 14 bases and V by 3 bases; bases with no gene match: 9. The CDR3 totals 14 residues. CDR3: CASSYPTGGETLHF. In DNA, the CDR3 is TGTGCCAGCAGCTACCCGACAGGGGGAGAGACCCTCCACTTT. The variable domain in full, completed from reference TRBV5-6 and TRBJ1-6, reads DAGVTQSPTHLIKTRGQQVTLRCSPKSGHDTVSWYQQALGQGPQFIFQYYEEEERQRGNFPDRFSGHQFPNYSSELNVNALLLGDSALYLCASSYPTGGETLHFGNGTRLTVT.

The chain recombines TRBV11-1 with TRBJ1-5; weak D call: TRBD1 (5 bases). The ends were cut back, 0 bases at V and 2 bases at J, with 5 bases in the middle. This CDR3 spans 14 amino acids. Looked up from germline, CDR1 is SGHAT and CDR2 is FQDESV (reference sequence). The CDR3 spells CASSLAGGNQPQHF. The CDR3 coding sequence is TGTGCCAGCAGCTTAGCAGGGGGCAATCAGCCCCAGCATTTT.

J is TRBJ1-5 and V is TRBV5-6; D is undetermined. Per the germline V gene, CDR1 is SGHDT and CDR2 is YYEEEE. The V end was cut by 4 bases, the J end by 5 bases, with 13 bases between. The CDR3 contains 14 residues. DNA of the CDR3: TGTGCCAGCAGCCGCCGAGGTGCATATCAGCCCCAGCATTTT. Its translation: CASSRRGAYQPQHF. Full variable domain (missing parts from reference TRBV5-6 and TRBJ1-5): DAGVTQSPTHLIKTRGQQVTLRCSPKSGHDTVSWYQQALGQGPQFIFQYYEEEERQRGNFPDRFSGHQFPNYSSELNVNALLLGDSALYLCASSRRGAYQPQHFGDGTRLSIL.

The chain uses TRBV29-1 and TRBJ2-3; possibly TRBD2 for D (7 bases). Deletions cut 4 bases from V and 3 bases from J, with 17 bases between. This CDR3 contains 15 residues. The germline gives CDR1 SQVTM, CDR2 ANQGSEA. The chain's CDR3 is CSVGGGPEGTDTQYF. The CDR3 DNA reads as TGCAGCGTTGGGGGGGGCCCCGAGGGGACAGATACGCAGTATTTT.

This chain uses TRBV7-9 with TRBJ2-5; 11 bases are a match to TRBD1. This CDR3 spans 14 amino acids. J gave up 4 bases and V 5 bases, and 3 bases lay outside the gene matches. Germline V gives CDR1 SEHNR, CDR2 FQNEAQ (reference sequence). The CDR3 DNA reads as TGTGCCAGCAGCCGAGGGACAGGGGGAGAGACCCAGTACTTC. Amino acids: CASSRGTGGETQYF.

DNA of the CDR3: TGTGCCAGCAGCCAAAACGACAGAAACGAGCAGTACTTC. Translated: CASSQNDRNEQYF. The chain carries TRBV7-9 and TRBJ2-7; TRBD1 is a possible D gene (5 bases). The ends were cut back, 5 bases at V and 5 bases at J, with 13 bases in the middle. This CDR3 is 13 amino acids long. Per germline, CDR1 SEHNR and CDR2 FQNEAQ (reference sequence).

This sequence joins TRBV30 and TRBJ1-6, with a tentative D call TRBD1 (5 bases). V was clipped by 3 bases and J by 10 bases, with 13 bases between them. From germline, CDR1 is GTSNPN and CDR2 SVGIG (reference sequence). This CDR3 is built from 13 residues. The CDR3 bases are TGTGCCTGGAGGGAGGGGCCGGGGTCACCCCTCCACTTT. Protein sequence: CAWREGPGSPLHF. Full variable domain (rest looked up from reference TRBV30 and TRBJ1-6): SQTIHQWPATLVQPVGSPLSLECTVEGTSNPNLYWYRQAAGRGLQLLFYSVGIGQISSEVPQNLSASRPQDRQFILSSKKLLLSDSGFYLCAWREGPGSPLHFGNGTRLTVT.

The J gene is TRBJ1-2, the V gene TRBV10-3; D not certain. CDR3 size: 13 residues. Looked up from germline, CDR1 is ENHRY and CDR2 is SYGVKD. V shed 6 bases and J shed 4 bases, with 12 bases lying between them. The DNA of the CDR3 is TGTGCCATCAGAAGACATTCGTCCTATGGCTACACCTTC. It yields the protein CAIRRHSSYGYTF.

In its sample, this clone was seen a few times. The chain has TRBV11-2 and TRBJ2-7; tentatively, D is TRBD1 (6 bases). The V end was cut by 1 base, the J end by 7 bases, with 23 bases between. The CDR3 spans 17 residues. Per the germline V gene, CDR1 is SGHAT and CDR2 is FQNNGV. CDR3 sequence reads: CASSLARLPIQGVEQYF. The CDR3 DNA sequence: TGTGCCAGCAGCTTAGCCAGACTACCGATACAGGGCGTTGAGCAGTACTTC.

This clone was observed once. The chain links TRBV30 to TRBJ1-2; TRBD1 aligns across 8 bases. The CDR3 is made up of 13 amino acids. Trimming cost V 6 bases and J 2 bases; bases outside gene matches: 5. Germline-derived CDR1 and CDR2 are GTSNPN and SVGIG (reference sequence). CDR3: CACSQGANYGYTF. In DNA, the CDR3 is TGTGCCTGTTCTCAGGGGGCCAACTATGGCTACACCTTC. The full variable domain, its missing parts supplied by reference TRBV30 and TRBJ1-2, is SQTIHQWPATLVQPVGSPLSLECTVEGTSNPNLYWYRQAAGRGLQLLFYSVGIGQISSEVPQNLSASRPQDRQFILSSKKLLLSDSGFYLCACSQGANYGYTFGSGTRLTVV.

The chain carries TRBV15 and TRBJ2-5; no reliable D call. Per the germline V gene, CDR1 is LNHNV and CDR2 is YYDKDF (reference sequence). Trimming left V 1 base short and J 5 bases short, with 14 bases between. The CDR3 length is 15 residues. The CDR3 sequence: CATSRAPKEAETQYF. The CDR3 DNA reads TGTGCCACCAGCAGAGCGCCCAAAGAGGCGGAGACCCAGTACTTC. The whole variable domain, remainder taken from reference TRBV15 and TRBJ2-5, is DAMVIQNPRYQVTQFGKPVTLSCSQTLNHNVMYWYQQKSSQAPKLLFHYYDKDFNNEADTPDNFQSRRPNTSFCFLDIRSPGLGDTAMYLCATSRAPKEAETQYFGPGTRLLVL.

This clone was recorded once. The V call is TRBV5-1, the J call TRBJ2-3; D might be TRBD1 (5 bases). This CDR3 region has 14 residues. The V end was cut by 4 bases, the J end by 2 bases, with 11 bases between. CDR1 SGHRS and CDR2 YFSETQ come from the germline V gene. The CDR3 loop reads CASSLRQFTDTQYF. In nucleotides, the CDR3 is TGCGCCAGCAGCCTCCGACAGTTCACAGATACGCAGTATTTT.

V gene TRBV19 combines with J gene TRBJ1-5; tentative D call: TRBD1 (5 bases). Per the germline V gene, CDR1 is LNHDA and CDR2 is SQIVND (reference sequence). The CDR3 has 14 residues. V was cut by 6 bases and J by 0 bases, with 9 bases left in between. As DNA, the CDR3 is TGTGCCAGTAGATCAGGGTATAGCAATCAGCCCCAGCATTTT. Its protein is CASRSGYSNQPQHF.

This chain links TRBV7-9 with TRBJ2-7, with D possibly being TRBD2 (6 bases). Germline V CDR1 and CDR2: SEHNR, FQNEAQ (reference sequence). CDR3 length: 14 residues. The ends were cut back, 1 base at V and 2 bases at J, with 9 bases in the middle. The CDR3 loop is CASSLVGGTYEQYF. CDR3 coding DNA: TGTGCCAGCAGCTTAGTGGGGGGAACCTACGAGCAGTACTTC.

This clone was picked up a small number of times. The CDR3 DNA reads TGTGCCAGCAGCTTGTTGGGGGGGAGAATCTACGAGCAGTACTTC. Amino acid sequence: CASSLLGGRIYEQYF. The chain is built from TRBV5-6 and TRBJ2-7, with TRBD2 matching 7 bases. With 1 base clipped from V and 3 bases from J, the junction kept 7 bases outside the gene matches. Germline V lookup: CDR1 SGHDT, CDR2 YYEEEE. CDR3 length equals 15 residues.

The chain employs TRBV11-2 and TRBJ2-3; no reliable D call. The CDR3 length is 15 residues. CDR1 SGHAT and CDR2 FQNNGV come from the germline V gene. V lost 3 bases to trimming and J lost 1 base, with 11 bases between them. The chain's CDR3 is CASSFSALRTDTQYF. The CDR3 DNA reads TGTGCCAGCAGCTTCTCAGCGCTGCGCACAGATACGCAGTATTTT.

The chain employs TRBV7-9 and TRBJ2-1; D is unresolved. Germline lookup yields CDR1 SEHNR and CDR2 FQNEAQ (reference sequence). V was pared by 6 bases and J by 9 bases, with 15 bases between. CDR3 length equals 13 residues. The DNA of the CDR3 is TGTGCCAGCAGTGTAGCTCTTGAAGGTGAGCAGTTCTTC. It encodes CASSVALEGEQFF.

About this clone: One end of the junction is discordant with germline, which a read error may explain. The V gene is TRBV5-1, the J gene TRBJ1-5; 8 bases are a match to TRBD1. Per germline, CDR1 SGHRS and CDR2 YFSETQ. This CDR3 has 15 amino acids. CDR3 sequence reads: CASREGTGSHQPQHF. Written as DNA, the CDR3 is TGCGCCAGCAGGGAAGGGACAGGTAGCCATCAGCCCCAGCATTTT.

V gene TRBV7-6 combines with J gene TRBJ2-7, with 12 bases fitting TRBD2. Germline loops: CDR1 SGHVS, CDR2 FNYEAQ. V lost 5 bases, J lost 3 bases, and 2 bases stayed unmatched. The CDR3 runs 14 residues. The CDR3 spells CASSPGLAGYEQYF. For the CDR3, the DNA is TGTGCCAGCAGCCCGGGACTAGCGGGCTACGAGCAGTACTTC. The full variable domain, in which reference TRBV7-6 and TRBJ2-7 provide the parts outside the CDR3, is GAGVSQSPRYKVTKRGQDVALRCDPISGHVSLYWYRQALGQGPEFLTYFNYEAQQDKSGLPNDRFSAERPEGSISTLTIQRTEQRDSAMYRCASSPGLAGYEQYFGPGTRLTVT.